This T cell receptor beta chain originates from a study of control samples from healthy donors and cancer patients. From germline, CDR1 is GTSNPN and CDR2 SVGIG (reference sequence). The CDR3 totals 13 residues. V gave up 5 bases and J gave up 5 bases, with 15 bases separating them. TCRdb's copy holds only in-frame clones and misses some; the assay was immunoSEQ multiplex PCR. The sample records about 120,000 clones, approximately 92% being singletons. The material sequenced was PBMCs. The chain recombines TRBV30 with TRBJ1-2; possibly TRBD1 for D (6 bases). The clonotype originates from a woman between 45 and 65 years old with colorectal cancer. CDR3 in amino acids: CAWGVRGSYGYTF. The CDR3 region has the DNA TGTGCCTGGGGGGTCAGGGGATCTTATGGCTACACCTTC.